This T cell receptor (beta chain) was sequenced during a study of post-analysis software for immune sequencing data. Study conclusions and caveats: Patients used roughly five TRBV segments, including TRBV5-6, TRBV5-1 and TRBV20-1, more often than controls. The study found significantly lower normalized Chao1 diversity in multiple sclerosis patients than in controls.

The CDR3 length is 15 residues. V was pared by 1 base and J by 0 bases, with 2 bases of the junction left unmatched. The germline V gene has CDR1 SGHTA and CDR2 FQGNSA. This clonotype was observed many times. Antigen specificity is unknown. Researchers reported that TCR beta cDNA libraries carried unique molecular identifiers. TCRdb re-derived calls from the PCR reads in MiXCR, one entry per CDR3 protein. Of more than 500,000 distinct CDR3 sequences listed, around 31% were seen once; the top ten hold approximately 5.4%. The sequenced material came from blood. The V gene is TRBV7-2, the J gene TRBJ2-5, with TRBD1 matching 7 bases. The sequence was collected from a girl under 18 with multiple sclerosis. For the CDR3, the DNA is TGTGCCAGCAGCTTAGGGGACAGTTACCAAGAGACCCAGTACTTC. Protein: CASSLGDSYQETQYF. The variable domain in full, completed from reference TRBV7-2 and TRBJ2-5, reads GAGVSQSPSNKVTEKGKDVELRCDPISGHTALYWYRQSLGQGLEFLIYFQGNSAPDKSGLPSDRFSAERTGGSVSTLTIQRTQQEDSAVYLCASSLGDSYQETQYFGPGTRLLVL.